This is a list of T cell receptor beta chains from one sample in a study of T cells after yellow fever vaccination. Using its own MiXCR run on the 5' RACE reads, TCRdb lists one record per CDR3 protein. The sample shows about 330,000 distinct CDR3 sequences, around 6.8% of them seen only once. Sample: PBMCs, taken around 45 days after the first yellow fever vaccination. All receptors derive from a man aged 18 to 30 who received the YFV17D yellow fever vaccine. Both conserved end residues are part of each CDR3. D genes are given only for firm matches. Rows give clone size only sometimes, using once, few, many, or a class for an expanded clone.

TRBJ1-1	.	TRBV4-2	TRBD1	CASSQPGQSNTEAFF	TGTGCCAGCAGCCAACCGGGACAGTCGAACACTGAAGCTTTCTTT
TRBJ2-5	few	TRBV5-1	TRBD1	CASSAVGQRSRTQYF	TGCGCCAGCAGCGCAGTGGGACAGAGGTCAAGGACCCAGTACTTC
TRBJ2-1	many	TRBV14	.	CASSPRGRTYNEQFF	TGTGCCAGCAGCCCTCGCGGACGGACCTACAATGAGCAGTTCTTC
TRBJ2-5	few	TRBV14	.	CASSDRKETQYF	TGTGCCAGCAGCGACAGAAAAGAGACCCAGTACTTC
TRBJ2-5	.	TRBV29-1	.	CSVSEQMGQETQYF	TGCAGCGTGTCGGAGCAGATGGGCCAAGAGACCCAGTACTTC
TRBJ1-2	few	TRBV19	.	CASNRRRGDYGYTF	TGTGCCAGCAACCGTCGGCGGGGCGACTATGGCTACACCTTC
TRBJ2-3	many	TRBV11-2	.	CASSFWATDTQYF	TGTGCCAGCAGCTTCTGGGCGACAGATACGCAGTATTTT
TRBJ1-2	.	TRBV5-6	.	CASSLTGRNYGYTF	TGTGCCAGCAGCTTGACAGGGCGAAACTATGGCTACACCTTC
TRBJ2-2	.	TRBV7-9	TRBD1	CASSPRTGVDTGELFF	TGTGCCAGCAGCCCAAGGACAGGGGTGGACACCGGGGAGCTGTTTTTT
TRBJ2-7	few	TRBV3-1	TRBD2	CASSLSRTSGYEQYF	TGTGCCAGCAGCCTCTCCAGGACTAGCGGTTACGAGCAGTACTTC
TRBJ2-4	.	TRBV28	TRBD1	CASSFEGARSLAKNIQYF	TGTGCCAGCAGTTTTGAGGGGGCGAGGAGCCTAGCCAAAAACATTCAGTACTTC
TRBJ2-2	few	TRBV5-1	TRBD1	CASSPYEDRGVTGELFF	TGCGCCAGCAGCCCGTACGAAGACAGGGGGGTCACCGGGGAGCTGTTTTTT
TRBJ1-2	many	TRBV2	TRBD1	CASSTPGTGINYGYTF	TGTGCCAGCAGTACACCCGGGACAGGGATTAACTATGGCTACACCTTC
TRBJ2-7	many	TRBV20-1	TRBD2	CSARGTSVNYEQYF	TGCAGTGCTAGAGGGACTAGCGTAAATTACGAGCAGTACTTC
TRBJ2-2	.	TRBV5-1	.	CASSLTVTGELFF	TGCGCCAGCAGCTTGACAGTAACCGGGGAGCTGTTTTTT
TRBJ2-1	.	TRBV5-5	.	CASSLDHRGAGEQFF	TGTGCCAGCAGCCTCGACCATAGGGGTGCCGGTGAGCAGTTCTTC
TRBJ2-5	.	TRBV6-5	.	CASSTRWTQYF	TGTGCCAGCAGTACTAGATGGACCCAGTACTTC
TRBJ1-1	many	TRBV5-1	.	CASSFVGGTQSEAFF	TGCGCCAGCAGCTTCGTTGGGGGGACCCAGTCTGAAGCTTTCTTT
TRBJ1-1	.	TRBV11-2	.	CASSLGEGKAFF	TGTGCCAGCAGCTTAGGGGAGGGCAAAGCTTTCTTT
TRBJ2-1	.	TRBV4-3	TRBD2	CASSQDFWPSGDNEQFF	TGCGCCAGCAGCCAAGATTTCTGGCCTAGCGGGGACAATGAGCAGTTCTTC
TRBJ2-7	few	TRBV7-8	.	CASSLETEYEQYF	TGTGCCAGCAGCTTAGAGACAGAATACGAGCAGTACTTC
TRBJ2-3	few	TRBV5-6	.	CASSGISPDTQYF	TGTGCCAGCAGCGGGATTAGCCCAGATACGCAGTATTTT
TRBJ1-1	.	TRBV12-3/TRBV12-4	.	CASSPQTDLGTEAFF	TGTGCCAGCAGTCCGCAGACAGACTTAGGCACTGAAGCTTTCTTT
TRBJ2-1	.	TRBV5-1	TRBD1	CASGQGNNEQFF	TGCGCCAGTGGACAGGGGAACAATGAGCAGTTCTTC
TRBJ1-2	.	TRBV12-3/TRBV12-4	.	CASSLFSGGIYGYTF	TGTGCCAGCAGTTTATTTTCGGGGGGGATCTATGGCTACACCTTC
TRBJ2-7	.	TRBV12-3/TRBV12-4	TRBD2	CASSLRKSGDFSYEQYF	TGTGCCAGCAGTTTGAGGAAAAGCGGGGATTTCTCCTACGAGCAGTACTTC
TRBJ2-3	.	TRBV18	.	CASSTVLADSHF	TGTGCCAGCTCCACCGTCTTGGCCGACAGTCACTTT
TRBJ2-5	.	TRBV5-4	.	CASSSRDQETQYF	TGTGCCAGCAGCTCCCGGGACCAAGAGACCCAGTACTTC
TRBJ1-2	many	TRBV12-3/TRBV12-4	.	CASSPPRDFHYGYTF	TGTGCCAGCAGCCCCCCCCGGGACTTCCACTATGGCTACACCTTC
TRBJ2-5	many	TRBV5-1	TRBD1	CASSTGQQETQYF	TGCGCCAGTTCGACAGGGCAACAAGAGACCCAGTACTTC
TRBJ2-3	few	TRBV20-1	.	CSAKQAGATRDTQYF	TGCAGTGCTAAGCAGGCGGGGGCTACGAGAGATACGCAGTATTTT